Below are 30 T cell receptor beta chains sequenced from a single sample in a study of blood T cell repertoires in COVID-19. The protocol was immunoSEQ multiplex PCR, while the TCRdb copy is restricted to in-frame clones and leaves out a portion. The sample has 200,000 to 250,000 clones; about 85% are singletons. The sequencing input was peripheral blood. These receptors all come from a man aged 50-60 years who had recovered from COVID-19.

The chain is built from TRBV30 and TRBJ2-4, with 7 bases matching TRBD2. The germline CDR1 and CDR2 sequences are GTSNPN and SVGIG (reference sequence). Trimming cost V 1 base and J 0 bases; bases outside gene matches: 6. The CDR3 contains 16 residues. In DNA form, the CDR3 reads TGTGCCTGGAGTGAGAATAGCGGGCAAGCCAAAAACATTCAGTACTTC. Translated, it gives CAWSENSGQAKNIQYF.

J is TRBJ2-1 and V is TRBV2; D may be TRBD1 (6 bases). CDR3 size: 14 residues. Germline V CDR1 and CDR2: SNHLY, FYNNEI. Trimming took 8 bases from V and 4 from J, leaving 15 bases between them. The CDR3 bases are TGTGCCAGCCACAGAGGGGGTAGATACAATGAGCAGTTCTTC. Its translation is CASHRGGRYNEQFF.

The CDR3, as DNA: TGCGCCAGCAGCGTAGGGGGAGAGACCTACGAGCAGTACTTC. Protein product: CASSVGGETYEQYF. V usage is TRBV5-1 and J usage is TRBJ2-7, with TRBD1 as a possible D gene (6 bases). The CDR3 is 14 residues long. Germline CDR1 is SGHRS and CDR2 is YFSETQ. V lost 4 bases to trimming and J lost 2 bases, with 13 bases between them.

This chain connects TRBV5-8 to TRBJ2-1; 9 bases map to TRBD2. V shed 1 base, J shed 4 bases, and the junction held 9 bases outside the gene matches. CDR3 size: 17 residues. Germline V gene lookup returns CDR1 SGHTS and CDR2 YDEGEE. The CDR3 loop is CASSLFGSGSWYNEQFF. The CDR3, as DNA: TGTGCCAGCAGCTTGTTTGGTAGCGGGAGTTGGTACAATGAGCAGTTCTTC.

This sequence joins TRBV24-1 and TRBJ2-1; possible D gene TRBD1, 5 bases. Trimming pared 2 bases from V and 4 bases from J, leaving 17 bases between. This CDR3 region has 17 residues. Germline V CDR1 and CDR2: KGHDR, SFDVKD. The DNA of the CDR3 is TGTGCCACCAGTGATTGGTCTCAGGGCTGGTCTTACAATGAGCAGTTCTTC. This gives the protein CATSDWSQGWSYNEQFF.

The chain has TRBV28 and TRBJ2-7; 10 bases align to TRBD2. With 5 bases clipped from V and 3 bases from J, the junction kept 7 bases outside the gene matches. The CDR3 covers 15 residues. Germline values: CDR1 MDHEN, CDR2 SYDVKM. The CDR3 loop is CASSPTSGPFYEQYF. Here the CDR3 DNA reads TGTGCCAGCAGTCCGACTAGCGGGCCTTTCTACGAGCAGTACTTC.

This chain links TRBV9 with TRBJ2-2, with 7 bases that match TRBD1. V shed 3 bases, J shed 5 bases, and the junction held 16 bases outside the gene matches. Germline CDR1 reads SGDLS; CDR2 reads YYNGEE. The CDR3 extends over 18 amino acids. CDR3 loop: CASSASHDRAGNTGELFF. CDR3 bases: TGTGCCAGCAGCGCCTCACACGACAGGGCAGGAAATACCGGGGAGCTGTTTTTT. The full variable domain, in which reference TRBV9 and TRBJ2-2 provide the parts outside the CDR3, is DSGVTQTPKHLITATGQRVTLRCSPRSGDLSVYWYQQSLDQGLQFLIQYYNGEERAKGNILERFSAQQFPDLHSELNLSSLELGDSALYFCASSASHDRAGNTGELFFGEGSRLTVL.

This chain connects TRBV7-6 to TRBJ1-1, with 10 bases lining up with TRBD1. V was pared by 2 bases and J by 6 bases, with 18 bases of the junction left unmatched. This CDR3 has 19 amino acids. Germline CDR1 SGHVS, CDR2 FNYEAQ. The CDR3 loop is CASSLYPTSRDRGRSEAFF. CDR3 nucleotides: TGTGCCAGCAGCTTATACCCCACCAGCCGGGACAGGGGCAGGTCTGAAGCTTTCTTT.

The chain recombines TRBV28 with TRBJ2-3; possibly TRBD2 for D (6 bases). The CDR3 loop spans 15 amino acids. V lost 6 bases to trimming and J lost 9 bases, with 22 bases between them. The germline gives CDR1 MDHEN, CDR2 SYDVKM. The CDR3 DNA reads as TGTGCCAGCAGCCATGGGGAACCTGACCGGGGGACGCAGTATTTT. Protein sequence: CASSHGEPDRGTQYF.

This chain links TRBV9 with TRBJ1-4, with 7 bases matching TRBD1. Trimming cost V 3 bases and J 7 bases; bases outside gene matches: 6. This CDR3 is 14 amino acids long. Looked up from germline, CDR1 is SGDLS and CDR2 is YYNGEE. Here the CDR3 reads CASSGGTVGEKLFF. For the CDR3, the DNA is TGTGCCAGCAGCGGGGGGACAGTTGGTGAAAAACTGTTTTTT.

The chain joins TRBV12-3 or TRBV12-4 to TRBJ2-1; D call uncertain. V gave up 7 bases and J gave up 6 bases, with 13 bases separating them. The CDR3 spans 13 residues. The CDR3 nucleotides are TGTGCCAGCACCCCAATTCCGGTCAATGAGCAGTTCTTC. Its protein product is CASTPIPVNEQFF.

The chain uses TRBV28 and TRBJ1-2, with D unclear. Germline CDR1 is MDHEN and CDR2 is SYDVKM. CDR3 length: 12 amino acids. The V gene lost 8 bases and the J gene lost 3 bases, with 10 bases spanning the gap. The CDR3 spells CASVRGDYGYTF. CDR3 nucleotides: TGTGCCAGCGTCCGGGGTGACTATGGCTACACCTTC.

This sequence joins TRBV20-1 and TRBJ1-6; D may be TRBD1 (5 bases). Trimming took off 3 bases at V and 6 bases at J, with 18 bases between the two ends. The CDR3 is made up of 16 amino acids. Germline CDR1 reads DFQATT; CDR2 reads SNEGSKA (reference sequence). As DNA, the CDR3 is TGCAGTGCTAGTATAGGGCAGGGCTATTTTAATTCACCCCTCCACTTT. It yields the protein CSASIGQGYFNSPLHF.

The gene calls are TRBV19 and TRBJ1-3; D gene unclear. Per germline, CDR1 LNHDA and CDR2 SQIVND (reference sequence). The CDR3 is 15 residues long. The V and J ends lost 6 bases and 1 base respectively, with 13 bases between them. The CDR3 bases are TGTGCCAGTAGCCACCGGAGGGCATCTGGAAACACCATATATTTT. This sequence encodes CASSHRRASGNTIYF.

The CDR3 DNA sequence: TGTGCCAGCAGCCATTCCACAGGGGTACCGGGTGGGCAGTTCTTC. This translates into CASSHSTGVPGGQFF. The chain is built from TRBV3-1 (or the pseudogene TRBV3-2) and TRBJ2-1, with 7 bases matching TRBD1. This CDR3 contains 15 residues. Germline-derived CDR1 and CDR2 are LGHDT and YNNKEL (reference sequence). The trim removed 3 bases at V and 12 bases at J, leaving 14 bases unmatched.

This rearrangement joins TRBV5-1 to TRBJ1-3; D gene unclear. Germline-derived CDR1 and CDR2 are SGHRS and YFSETQ. V was trimmed by 1 base and J by 0 bases, leaving 5 bases between them. The CDR3 consists of 14 residues. The CDR3 DNA is TGCGCCAGCAGCTTGCCGGGCTCTGGAAACACCATATATTTT. Translated: CASSLPGSGNTIYF.

The chain combines TRBV5-6 with TRBJ2-5; 9 bases line up with TRBD1. The CDR3 totals 16 residues. Germline V gives CDR1 SGHDT, CDR2 YYEEEE. The V gene end was trimmed by 0 bases and the J gene end by 4 bases; junction bases not matched to a gene: 7. CDR3: CASSLGGQGFGETQYF. The CDR3 DNA follows: TGTGCCAGCAGCTTGGGGGGACAGGGATTTGGAGAGACCCAGTACTTC.

This rearrangement joins TRBV9 to TRBJ2-5; 9 bases line up with TRBD2. V was clipped by 4 bases and J by 5 bases; unmatched bases: 12. CDR3 length: 16 residues. Per germline, CDR1 SGDLS and CDR2 YYNGEE. Written as DNA, the CDR3 is TGTGCCAGCAGCAACCCGGGACTAGCAGTTGCTGAGACCCAGTACTTC. This encodes CASSNPGLAVAETQYF.

The chain has TRBV7-8 and TRBJ1-4; 7 nucleotides align to TRBD1. The CDR3 has 16 amino acids. The junction had 12 bases not matched to a gene; V was cut back by 5 bases and J by 6 bases. Germline V gene data show CDR1 as SGHVS and CDR2 as FQNEAQ. The CDR3 region has the DNA TGTGCCAGCAGCCATAGACAGGGAAAGGCTTATGAAAAACTGTTTTTT. This gives the protein CASSHRQGKAYEKLFF.

The chain combines TRBV27 with TRBJ2-3; 9 positions match TRBD1. V was pared by 3 bases and J by 1 base, with 5 bases of the junction left unmatched. The CDR3 has 16 residues. The V gene's germline CDR1 is MNHEY and CDR2 SMNVEV (reference sequence). The CDR3 DNA follows: TGTGCCAGCAGTTTCACGCGGGACAGGGGCACAGATACGCAGTATTTT. Encoded protein: CASSFTRDRGTDTQYF.

Only a few counts were recorded for this clone. V gene TRBV7-9 combines with J gene TRBJ1-1; D is undetermined. V was clipped by 0 bases and J by 1 base, with 18 bases between them. CDR1 and CDR2 (germline): SEHNR, FQNEAQ (reference sequence). The CDR3 length is 18 residues. The CDR3 protein is CASSLARASDIGNTEAFF. In DNA form, the CDR3 reads TGTGCCAGCAGCTTAGCCCGCGCGTCCGATATCGGGAACACTGAAGCTTTCTTT.

This chain uses TRBV24-1 with TRBJ2-7; D gene unclear. V was shortened by 4 bases and J by 0 bases, with 12 bases between the two germline ends. The CDR3 is made up of 15 amino acids. CDR1 KGHDR and CDR2 SFDVKD come from the germline V gene. Written as DNA, the CDR3 is TGTGCCACCAGTGACCCTAGTGTCGGCTCCTACGAGCAGTACTTC. Translation: CATSDPSVGSYEQYF.

The rearrangement links TRBV29-1 to TRBJ1-1, with 7 bases fitting TRBD1. Germline values: CDR1 SQVTM, CDR2 ANQGSEA. The ends lost 0 bases at V and 5 bases at J; junction bases unmatched: 9. The CDR3 has 15 amino acids. The CDR3 spells CSVEDQGRGLTEAFF. In DNA, the CDR3 is TGCAGCGTTGAAGACCAGGGCAGGGGGTTAACTGAAGCTTTCTTT.

The chain is built from TRBV24-1 and TRBJ2-1; tentative D call: TRBD1 (5 bases). Germline V gene data show CDR1 as KGHDR and CDR2 as SFDVKD. Deletions cut 1 base from V and 7 bases from J, with 13 bases between. This CDR3 spans 15 amino acids. CDR3 sequence (DNA): TGTGCCACCAGTGATTTTAGTGTACAGGTTAATGAGCAGTTCTTC. Translation: CATSDFSVQVNEQFF.

Only one count was recorded for this clone. The chain uses TRBV6-6 and TRBJ2-1; 11 nucleotides match TRBD2. V dropped 6 bases and J dropped 10; count of bases not matched to a gene: 11. CDR1 is MNHNY, CDR2 SVGAGI, per germline (reference sequence). The CDR3 covers 15 residues. The CDR3 here is CASRVSGRGSGEQFF. The CDR3 DNA sequence: TGTGCCAGCAGGGTTAGCGGGAGGGGGTCCGGGGAGCAGTTCTTC.

This rearrangement joins TRBV19 to TRBJ1-1; D possibly corresponds to TRBD1 (6 bases). The CDR3 loop spans 15 amino acids. The germline V gene has CDR1 LNHDA and CDR2 SQIVND (reference sequence). The V and J ends lost 1 base and 4 bases respectively, with 13 bases between them. CDR3 bases: TGTGCCAGTAGTATAGCGGGCAGGGGACGCACTGAAGCTTTCTTT. Translated, it gives CASSIAGRGRTEAFF.

This sequence joins TRBV5-1 and TRBJ1-5; tentatively, D is TRBD1 (5 bases). CDR3 length: 15 residues. V gave up 4 bases and J gave up 6 bases, with 17 bases separating them. CDR1 and CDR2 (germline): SGHRS, YFSETQ. The CDR3, as DNA: TGCGCCAGCAGCCTGGAGGGGAAATCCGGTCAGCCCCAGCATTTT. It specifies CASSLEGKSGQPQHF.

The rearrangement uses TRBV28 and TRBJ2-7, with TRBD1 matching over 7 bases. The trim removed 3 bases at V and 0 bases at J, leaving 5 bases unmatched. Germline CDR1 and CDR2: MDHEN and SYDVKM. The CDR3 covers 15 residues. CDR3 coding DNA: TGTGCCAGCAGTTTGTTGGGACAGTTCTCCTACGAGCAGTACTTC. This codes for CASSLLGQFSYEQYF.

V usage is TRBV5-1 and J usage is TRBJ2-2, with D possibly being TRBD2 (5 bases). Germline V gene data show CDR1 as SGHRS and CDR2 as YFSETQ. Trimming removed 0 bases from V and 0 bases from J, with 6 bases in between. This CDR3 is built from 15 residues. CDR3 bases: TGCGCCAGCAGCTTGGCCGGGGCGAACACCGGGGAGCTGTTTTTT. Translation: CASSLAGANTGELFF.

The chain recombines TRBV20-1 with TRBJ2-1; possible D gene TRBD2, 6 bases. The CDR3 is 11 residues long. CDR1 is DFQATT and CDR2 is SNEGSKA in the germline V gene (reference sequence). V was trimmed by 4 bases and J by 6 bases, leaving 7 bases between them. The CDR3 region is CSAKRANEQFF. The CDR3 nucleotides are TGCAGTGCTAAGCGGGCCAATGAGCAGTTCTTC.